This T cell receptor (beta chain) was sequenced in a study of cytomegalovirus exposure and HLA in healthy donors. The V gene end was trimmed by 4 bases and the J gene end by 1 base; junction bases not matched to a gene: 3. The germline V gene has CDR1 SNHLY and CDR2 FYNNEI. This CDR3 has 15 amino acids. It was with 60 Vbeta and 13 Jbeta primers that the PCR ran. TCRdb's table, derived via immunoSEQ multiplex PCR, lists solely in-frame clones and lacks some. Found here are under 150,000 clones, under 85% of them singletons; the top ten hold 1.5% to 2%. The sample consisted of PBMCs. This chain joins TRBV2 and TRBJ2-3; 9 bases are shared with TRBD1. The TCR was taken from a boy aged 5-17 years in good health and CMV-seronegative. The CDR3 sequence: CASSVDRGGTDTQYF. In DNA form, the CDR3 reads TGTGCCAGCAGTGTGGACAGGGGAGGCACAGATACGCAGTATTTT. Full variable domain (remainder filled in from reference TRBV2 and TRBJ2-3): EPEVTQTPSHQVTQMGQEVILRCVPISNHLYFYWYRQILGQKVEFLVSFYNNEISEKSEIFDDQFSVERPDGSNFTLKIRSTKLEDSAMYFCASSVDRGGTDTQYFGPGTRLTVL.